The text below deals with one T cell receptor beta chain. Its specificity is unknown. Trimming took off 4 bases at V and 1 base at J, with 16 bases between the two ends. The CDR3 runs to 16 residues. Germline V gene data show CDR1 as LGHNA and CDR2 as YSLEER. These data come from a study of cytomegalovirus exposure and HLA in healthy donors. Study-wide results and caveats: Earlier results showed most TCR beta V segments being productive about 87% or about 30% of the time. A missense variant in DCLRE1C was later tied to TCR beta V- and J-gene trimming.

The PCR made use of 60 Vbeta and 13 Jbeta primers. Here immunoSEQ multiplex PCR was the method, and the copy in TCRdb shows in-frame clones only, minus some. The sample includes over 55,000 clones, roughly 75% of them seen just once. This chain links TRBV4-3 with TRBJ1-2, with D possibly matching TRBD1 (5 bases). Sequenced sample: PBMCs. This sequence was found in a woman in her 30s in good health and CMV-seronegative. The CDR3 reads CASSLDQGPLNYGYTF. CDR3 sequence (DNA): TGCGCCAGCAGCCTCGATCAGGGCCCGCTTAACTATGGCTACACCTTC.